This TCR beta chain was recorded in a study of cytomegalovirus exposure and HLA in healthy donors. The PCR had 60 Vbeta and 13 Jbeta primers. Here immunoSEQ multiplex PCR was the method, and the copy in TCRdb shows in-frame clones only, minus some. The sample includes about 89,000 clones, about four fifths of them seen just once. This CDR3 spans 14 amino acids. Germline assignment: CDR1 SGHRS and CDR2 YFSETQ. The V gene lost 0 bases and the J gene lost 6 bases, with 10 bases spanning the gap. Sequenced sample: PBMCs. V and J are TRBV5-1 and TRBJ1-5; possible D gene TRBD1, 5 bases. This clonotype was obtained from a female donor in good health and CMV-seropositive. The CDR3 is CASSLGQGTQPQHF. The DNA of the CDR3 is TGCGCCAGCAGCTTGGGTCAGGGAACTCAGCCCCAGCATTTT.